The rows below give T cell receptor beta chains drawn from one sample of a study of blood T cell repertoires in COVID-19. TCRdb's copy holds only in-frame clones and misses some; the assay was immunoSEQ multiplex PCR. The profile shows over 600,000 clones, 85% to 90% of them singletons. The specimen sequenced was peripheral blood. Every receptor here comes from a woman between 18 and 29 years old with acute or convalescent COVID-19. CDR3s include the opening cysteine and the closing phenylalanine or tryptophan. D genes are given only for firm matches. Size is stated for part of the rows, as once, few or many counts, or as a class when the clone is expanded.

TRBJ1-3 | TRBV15 | . | . | CATSRERPRLNTIYF | TGTGCCACCAGCAGAGAAAGGCCCAGACTTAACACCATATATTTT
TRBJ1-1 | TRBV29-1 | TRBD1 | few | CSVWTGSNTEAFF | TGCAGCGTATGGACAGGGTCGAACACTGAAGCTTTCTTT
TRBJ1-2 | TRBV2 | TRBD1 | . | CASTLRGQGSGYTF | TGTGCCAGCACCCTCCGGGGACAGGGTTCCGGCTACACCTTC
TRBJ1-3 | TRBV19 | TRBD1 | once | CASSYRDRGLLGAGNTIYF | TGTGCCAGTAGTTACCGGGACAGGGGGTTACTCGGCGCTGGAAACACCATATATTTT
TRBJ1-6 | TRBV5-1 | TRBD1 | . | CASSRRDSNSPLHF | TGCGCCAGCAGCCGACGGGACAGTAATTCACCCCTCCACTTT
TRBJ2-7 | TRBV2 | TRBD1 | . | CASRPRGRHEQYF | TGTGCCAGCAGACCCAGGGGGCGTCACGAGCAGTACTTC
TRBJ2-5 | TRBV27 | . | . | CASSWRYQETQYF | TGTGCCAGCAGTTGGCGGTACCAAGAGACCCAGTACTTC
TRBJ1-1 | TRBV5-1 | . | . | CARGGGNTEAFF | TGCGCCAGAGGAGGAGGGAACACTGAAGCTTTCTTT
TRBJ1-2 | TRBV18 | TRBD1 | few | CASSPPGQGEHGYTF | TGTGCCAGCTCTCCACCGGGACAGGGAGAGCATGGCTACACCTTC
TRBJ2-5 | TRBV2 | TRBD2 | . | CASSEGLAGVKTQYF | TGTGCCAGCAGTGAAGGACTAGCGGGGGTAAAGACCCAGTACTTC
TRBJ2-7 | TRBV2 | TRBD1 | . | CASTPGQGGYYRQYF | TGTGCCAGCACCCCGGGACAGGGCGGCTATTATAGGCAGTACTTC
TRBJ1-2 | TRBV3-1/TRBV3-2 | . | . | CASRLNLPGSNYGYTF | TGTGCCAGCAGACTTAATCTGCCGGGATCTAACTATGGCTACACCTTC
TRBJ2-7 | TRBV9 | TRBD1 | . | CASSPRQGMEQYF | TGTGCCAGCAGCCCTCGACAGGGGATGGAGCAGTACTTC
TRBJ2-1 | TRBV15 | TRBD1 | . | CATSKDRGSYNEQFF | TGTGCCACCTCCAAGGACAGGGGTTCCTACAATGAGCAGTTCTTC
TRBJ1-2 | TRBV6-5 | . | . | CASSYGGSGYTF | TGTGCCAGCAGTTACGGCGGGTCTGGCTACACCTTC
TRBJ2-3 | TRBV4-2 | TRBD2 | . | CASSQSIAGGPDTQYF | TGTGCCAGCAGCCAATCAATAGCGGGGGGGCCCGATACGCAGTATTTT
TRBJ2-4 | TRBV18 | TRBD1 | . | CASSPGQGSAGNIQYF | TGTGCCAGCTCGCCCGGACAGGGATCAGCGGGAAACATTCAGTACTTC
TRBJ2-3 | TRBV11-2 | TRBD2 | . | CASSLKRDLAAQYF | TGTGCCAGCAGCTTAAAAAGGGATCTAGCGGCGCAGTATTTT
TRBJ1-1 | TRBV28 | . | . | CASSGGQGWNTEAFF | TGTGCCAGCAGCGGGGGGCAGGGGTGGAACACTGAAGCTTTCTTT
TRBJ1-4 | TRBV6-4 | TRBD1 | few | CASSDPGTGSSLTNEKLFF | TGTGCCAGCAGTGACCCAGGGACAGGGTCGTCCCTAACTAATGAAAAACTGTTTTTT
TRBJ2-7 | TRBV10-3 | TRBD1 | . | CATHRDSPGSYEQYF | TGTGCCACCCACCGGGACAGTCCCGGCTCCTACGAGCAGTACTTC
TRBJ2-7 | TRBV18 | . | . | CASSPGRGGSYEQYF | TGTGCCAGCTCACCGGGCAGGGGTGGCTCCTACGAGCAGTACTTC